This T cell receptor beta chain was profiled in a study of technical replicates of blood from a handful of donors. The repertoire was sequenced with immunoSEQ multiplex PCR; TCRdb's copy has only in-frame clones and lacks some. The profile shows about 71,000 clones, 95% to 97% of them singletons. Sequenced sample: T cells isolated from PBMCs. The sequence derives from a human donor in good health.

The chain's CDR3 is CASSYSEGANTIYF. CDR3 nucleotide sequence: TGTGCCAGCAGTTACTCGGAAGGGGCTAACACCATATATTTT. The chain is built from TRBV6-5 and TRBJ1-3; weak D call: TRBD1 (5 bases). V was cut by 0 bases and J by 7 bases, with 10 bases left in between. CDR1 is MNHEY and CDR2 is SVGAGI in the germline V gene. The CDR3 has 14 residues.